This paragraph covers one T cell receptor beta chain sequence. The study ran its PCR with 60 Vbeta and 13 Jbeta primers. Profiling relied on immunoSEQ multiplex PCR, and the TCRdb table lists in-frame clones only, not all of them. This table has hundreds of thousands of clones, over 60% appearing once. The record originates from a study of cytomegalovirus exposure and HLA in healthy donors. The CDR3 is made up of 11 amino acids. CDR1 is SQVTM and CDR2 is ANQGSEA in the germline V gene. V lost 6 bases to trimming and J lost 8 bases, with 11 bases between them. The clonotype comes from a male donor in good health and CMV-seronegative. The J gene is TRBJ2-1, the V gene TRBV29-1; tentative D call: TRBD2 (5 bases). The sequencing input was PBMCs. The CDR3 spells CSVPPGDEQFF. In nucleotides, the CDR3 is TGCAGCGTCCCACCCGGGGATGAGCAGTTCTTC.